This T cell receptor beta chain comes out of a study of T-cell memory formation after mild COVID-19. The CDR3 runs to 14 residues. Trimming shortened V by 5 bases and J by 6 bases, and 16 bases separated the two germline ends. Germline V gene lookup returns CDR1 MNHNY and CDR2 SVGAGI (reference sequence). General study findings and limits: Clones that contracted from day 15 to 85 were balanced CD4/CD8, while later expanders leaned CD4+. The pre-infection memory compartment contained some responding clones, suggesting cross-reactive memory joined. CD8+ contracting clones occupied EMRA, while CD4+ ones occupied mainly CM and EM.

This clonotype has just a few counts. Its antigen is not known. Barcoded TCR alpha and TCR beta cDNA libraries with UMIs came from 5'RACE using constant-segment primers. One entry per CDR3 protein results from TCRdb running MiXCR on the 5' RACE reads. Counted here are about 68,000 distinct CDR3 sequences, roughly a sixth occurring once; the ten biggest clones make up 25% to 35%. Sequenced: PBMCs or a T cell subset sorted from them (not recorded which). The clonotype originates from an adult woman who had mild COVID-19 (a few samples of this study predate the infection). Cell type and time point are not known. The chain joins TRBV6-6 to TRBJ1-1; D remains ambiguous. CDR3 coding DNA: TGTGCCAGCAGTCCCGTATCGACTGGATCTGAAGCTTTCTTT. As protein: CASSPVSTGSEAFF.